Presented here are 16 T cell receptor beta chains from one specimen sequenced in a study of blood T cell repertoires in COVID-19. Using immunoSEQ multiplex PCR, the repertoire was profiled, and TCRdb retains in-frame clones only, with some absent. Of nearly 250,000 clones in the sample, 75% to 90% were seen once. Sequencing input: PBMCs or T cells enriched from blood (not recorded which). The receptor set was obtained from a man aged 50-60 years who had been exposed to COVID-19.

This sequence joins TRBV14 and TRBJ1-2, with a possible D match to TRBD1 (6 bases). There are 16 residues in the CDR3. CDR1 is SGHDN, CDR2 FVKESK, per germline. The V gene lost 0 bases and the J gene lost 4 bases, with 15 bases spanning the gap. The CDR3 is CASSQDHTGRIYGYTF. In DNA form, the CDR3 reads TGTGCCAGCAGCCAAGATCATACAGGGCGAATCTATGGCTACACCTTC.

The table lists this clone with a count of one. The chain links TRBV15 to TRBJ1-5; possible D gene TRBD1, 5 bases. V gave up 0 bases and J gave up 5 bases, with 8 bases separating them. The CDR3 contains 14 residues. Germline CDR1 is LNHNV and CDR2 is YYDKDF (reference sequence). CDR3: CATSRDWGDQPQHF. CDR3 DNA: TGTGCCACCAGCAGAGATTGGGGGGATCAGCCCCAGCATTTT. Supplemented by reference TRBV15 and TRBJ1-5, the full variable domain reads DAMVIQNPRYQVTQFGKPVTLSCSQTLNHNVMYWYQQKSSQAPKLLFHYYDKDFNNEADTPDNFQSRRPNTSFCFLDIRSPGLGDTAMYLCATSRDWGDQPQHFGDGTRLSIL.

The rearrangement links TRBV28 to TRBJ2-1; the match to TRBD2 covers 10 bases. The CDR3 extends over 15 amino acids. J gave up 6 bases and V 7 bases, and 9 bases lay outside the gene matches. The germline V gene encodes CDR1 MDHEN and CDR2 SYDVKM. The chain's CDR3 is CASTLGSGRINEQFF. CDR3 sequence (DNA): TGTGCCAGCACCCTAGGTAGCGGGAGGATCAATGAGCAGTTCTTC.

J is TRBJ2-6 and V is TRBV4-1; maybe TRBD2 (6 bases). V was cut by 6 bases and J by 0 bases, with 15 bases left in between. The CDR3 is 17 residues long. In germline, CDR1 is MGHRA, CDR2 YSYEKL. The CDR3 DNA reads as TGCGCCAGCAGATTAGGGACTTCGCGCTCTGGGGCCAACGTCCTGACTTTC. Encoded protein: CASRLGTSRSGANVLTF.

This clone was seen just once. The genes are TRBV28 and TRBJ1-2; the D is unclear. The CDR3 sequence is 15 residues long. From germline, CDR1 is MDHEN and CDR2 SYDVKM. Trimming shortened V by 2 bases and J by 9 bases, and 19 bases separated the two germline ends. DNA of the CDR3: TGTGCCAGCAGTTTAAAAAGTATCGTTGAGGGTAGCTACACCTTC. Translated, it gives CASSLKSIVEGSYTF.

The chain combines TRBV19 with TRBJ1-1, with 7 bases fitting TRBD1. The germline CDR1 and CDR2 sequences are LNHDA and SQIVND (reference sequence). CDR3 length: 14 amino acids. Germline trimming cut 3 bases from V and 7 bases from J; bases unmatched to any gene: 8. As DNA, the CDR3 is TGTGCCAGTAGTATCCGAGGGGGCTTAAATGAAGCTTTCTTT. Translated: CASSIRGGLNEAFF.

This clone appeared once. This chain connects TRBV28 to TRBJ1-1; 9 bases are shared with TRBD1. Germline CDR1 and CDR2: MDHEN and SYDVKM. Losses at the gene ends were 3 bases for V and 3 bases for J; bases not matched to a gene: 2. The CDR3 spans 14 residues. The CDR3 region has the DNA TGTGCCAGCAGTTTTGGACAGGGGTACACTGAAGCTTTCTTT. It codes for CASSFGQGYTEAFF.

The chain has TRBV27 and TRBJ1-1, with TRBD1 as a possible D gene (5 bases). Germline V lookup: CDR1 MNHEY, CDR2 SMNVEV (reference sequence). This CDR3 is 14 amino acids long. The V and J ends lost 3 bases and 7 bases respectively, with 15 bases between them. The CDR3 DNA is TGTGCCAGCAGTTTCTCCTTAGGGGCCGGTGAAGCTTTCTTT. Protein sequence: CASSFSLGAGEAFF.

This sequence joins TRBV5-1 and TRBJ1-1; weak D call: TRBD1 (5 bases). Trimming left V 5 bases short and J 3 bases short, with 8 bases between. The germline gives CDR1 SGHRS, CDR2 YFSETQ. The CDR3 sequence is 12 residues long. CDR3 bases: TGCGCCAGCAGAGACAGCTACACTGAAGCTTTCTTT. Translating gives CASRDSYTEAFF.

The genes are TRBV5-1 and TRBJ1-1; D possibly corresponds to TRBD1 (6 bases). With 2 bases removed from V and 1 base from J, the gap between germline ends came to 12 bases. Germline CDR1 reads SGHRS; CDR2 reads YFSETQ. The CDR3 runs to 15 residues. CDR3 in amino acids: CASSLLTGRNTEAFF. The DNA of the CDR3 is TGCGCCAGCAGCTTATTAACAGGGAGGAACACTGAAGCTTTCTTT. Full variable domain (outside the CDR3, taken from reference TRBV5-1 and TRBJ1-1): KAGVTQTPRYLIKTRGQQVTLSCSPISGHRSVSWYQQTPGQGLQFLFEYFSETQRNKGNFPGRFSGRQFSNSRSEMNVSTLELGDSALYLCASSLLTGRNTEAFFGQGTRLTVV.

This clone was seen a handful of times. This chain uses TRBV3-1 (or the pseudogene TRBV3-2) with TRBJ1-3; D is undetermined. V was shortened by 2 bases and J by 4 bases, with 18 bases between the two germline ends. Germline CDR1 LGHDT, CDR2 YNNKEL (reference sequence). The CDR3 has 17 residues. CDR3: CASSQNPSAGIGNTIYF. The CDR3 DNA reads TGTGCCAGCAGCCAAAACCCGAGTGCGGGGATAGGAAACACCATATATTTT.

The rearrangement uses TRBV30 and TRBJ2-6; D is uncertain. The CDR3 is 15 residues long. In germline, CDR1 is GTSNPN, CDR2 SVGIG (reference sequence). Trimming stripped 0 bases from V and 4 bases from J, with 10 bases between. The CDR3 reads CAWSVTWSGANVLTF. The DNA of the CDR3 is TGTGCCTGGAGTGTTACATGGTCCGGGGCCAACGTCCTGACTTTC.

V is TRBV6-5 and J is TRBJ1-1; D perhaps matches TRBD1 (5 bases). Deletions cut 6 bases from V and 0 bases from J, with 8 bases between. Germline loops: CDR1 MNHEY, CDR2 SVGAGI. There are 13 residues in the CDR3. The CDR3 DNA reads as TGTGCCAGCAGCCTAGGGGTGAACACTGAAGCTTTCTTT. Encoded protein: CASSLGVNTEAFF.

This chain uses TRBV3-1 (or the pseudogene TRBV3-2) with TRBJ1-2; 7 positions agree with TRBD1. The CDR3 is 13 amino acids. CDR1 and CDR2 from the germline V gene are LGHDT and YNNKEL (reference sequence). Germline trimming cut 2 bases from V and 4 bases from J; bases unmatched to any gene: 1. This chain's CDR3 is CASSQTGAYGYTF. CDR3 in DNA: TGTGCCAGCAGCCAAACAGGGGCCTATGGCTACACCTTC.

The V call is TRBV6-5, the J call TRBJ2-1, with unresolved D. The CDR3 contains 14 residues. V was clipped by 10 bases and J by 2 bases, with 15 bases between them. Germline CDR1 is MNHEY and CDR2 is SVGAGI. The CDR3 bases are TGTGCCACTCACAGACCCCCCACCTACAATGAGCAGTTCTTC. Amino acids: CATHRPPTYNEQFF.

The chain combines TRBV4-2 with TRBJ1-2; D gene uncertain. V gave up 0 bases and J gave up 0 bases, with 8 bases separating them. The CDR3 length is 15 residues. Germline V CDR1 and CDR2: LGHNA, YNFKEQ. CDR3 protein: CASSQEALSNYGYTF. DNA for the CDR3: TGTGCCAGCAGCCAAGAGGCCTTATCTAACTATGGCTACACCTTC.